Listed here is a single T cell receptor (beta chain). Its antigen remains undetermined. Base qualities are not provided; no much larger clone lies one nucleotide away. Receptor amplification or capture employed RACE. The sample was run on a NextSeq 500. During library preparation, unique molecular identifiers were attached to individual cDNA molecules so that TCRs could be counted quantitatively and reproducibly. From each blood RNA sample, both TCR alpha and TCR beta chains were sequenced. The published analysis was carried out like this. Samples had a median of approximately 96,000 TCRs, with a range from roughly 23,224 to 700,000. The Decombinator software suite was used to annotate V, J and CDR3 in the TCR reads. For the PS versus PT1 abundance plots, all samples were subsampled to the same number of TCRs (28,000). TCRs were defined as expanded if absent before sensitization and observed at least eight times at the 2-week time point. Through fastp at Q25 and MiXCR, TCRdb rebuilt clones from the public reads, retaining in-frame beta chains. Each CDR3 protein gets just one entry, which takes the most common genes and DNA from the rows behind it. TCRdb, rather than the study authors, made the V and J calls. The sample table shows about 84,000 distinct CDR3 sequences, and 9.5% to 14% are seen once. The top ten clonotypes cover roughly 3.7% of the sample.

The data originate from a study of human T cells and chemical hapten exposure (dated by TCRdb to the early 2020s). With respect to the entire study: For sensitization, 2% DPC in acetone was applied to an approximately 2 cm by approximately 2 cm area of upper inner arm skin. Weekly therapeutic DPC doses were additionally applied to the scalp of patients throughout the approximately 25-week study period. Patch testing on the upper back used Finn chambers containing 0.01% DPC, with scoring done after 6 days according to International Contact Dermatitis Research Group standards. The mostly female patient cohort included alopecia areata with under or over 50% scalp involvement, alopecia totalis and alopecia universalis. Libraries were pooled for sequencing, and per-sample TCR yields varied mainly because of small differences in library volumes within the pool. In alopecia patients, the study followed how the peripheral blood TCR repertoire changed in vivo over primary and secondary sensitization to diphenylcyclopropenone (DPC), a hapten. Patient blood was sampled pre-sensitization (week 0) and at 2, 6 and about 24 weeks after DPC sensitization. Blood for TCR sequencing was provided by twenty-nine alopecia patients at one to four time points (pre-sensitization, 2, 6 and 24 weeks). Points the paper makes about the study in general: Patch test score was positively correlated with the number of PT1 expanded TCRs, with significance at thresholds 8, 16 and 32 but not at 4. Expanded TCRs formed significantly more large CDR3 similarity clusters than pre-sensitization or healthy control sets, consistent with antigen-driven responses. DPC sensitization did not change the number of TCRs with a frequency above 1 in 1000, and there was no evidence of changes in global repertoire structure. All patients had alopecia, a presumed autoimmune disease, so their immune response might differ from that of healthy individuals. Repeated subsampling changed both the strength of the expansion versus patch-test correlation and the threshold at which that correlation became significant.

Reading the label with the study, this specimen's time point is: patch test 3, about 24 weeks after DPC sensitization. The sample's treatment or condition, from its label and the paper: therapeutic diphenylcyclopropenone sensitization with weekly scalp DPC. Blood at each patch-test visit was drawn before the patch test was applied. To be eligible, patients had to be aged 18 to 70, diagnosed with alopecia and judged suitable for DPC therapy, while pregnant patients were excluded. Total RNA was extracted from unfractionated whole blood collected in Tempus Blood RNA tubes. CDR1 and CDR2 were assigned from the germline V gene as SGHRS and YFSETQ. Trimming removed 3 bases from V and 1 base from J, leaving 14 bases between the germline ends. The CDR3 starts with the cysteine, ends with the phenylalanine, and has 15 residues. CDR3 DNA is the only sequence kept; it has 45 bases, read in frame from the first base.

This material consisted of whole blood, taken in connection with sensitization to the hapten diphenylcyclopropenone (DPC). The chain joins TRBV5-1 to TRBJ2-7, with TRBD2 perhaps the D gene, on 6 matching bases. The receptor was derived from a woman aged 45-59 years with alopecia areata. Some clones in this sample may be carry-over from other donors' samples. The bases are TGCGCCAGCAGCTCGGCCGCTAGCGTATCCTACGAGCAGTACTTC. Translated, this is CASSSAASVSYEQYF. Full variable domain (CDR3 extended with the reference TRBV5-1 and TRBJ2-7 proteins): KAGVTQTPRYLIKTRGQQVTLSCSPISGHRSVSWYQQTPGQGLQFLFEYFSETQRNKGNFPGRFSGRQFSNSRSEMNVSTLELGDSALYLCASSSAASVSYEQYFGPGTRLTVT.